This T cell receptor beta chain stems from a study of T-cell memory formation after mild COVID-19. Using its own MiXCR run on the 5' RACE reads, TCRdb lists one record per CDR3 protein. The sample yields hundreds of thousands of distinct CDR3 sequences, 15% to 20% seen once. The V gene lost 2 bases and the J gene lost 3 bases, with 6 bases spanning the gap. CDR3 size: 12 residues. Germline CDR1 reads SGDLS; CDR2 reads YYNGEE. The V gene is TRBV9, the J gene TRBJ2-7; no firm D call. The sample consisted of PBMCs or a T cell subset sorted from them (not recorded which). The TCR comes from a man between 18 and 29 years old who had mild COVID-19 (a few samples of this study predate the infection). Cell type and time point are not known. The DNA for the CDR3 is TGTGCCAGCAGCGTTTATGGCTACGAGCAGTACTTC. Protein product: CASSVYGYEQYF. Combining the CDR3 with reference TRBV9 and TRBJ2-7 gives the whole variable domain DSGVTQTPKHLITATGQRVTLRCSPRSGDLSVYWYQQSLDQGLQFLIQYYNGEERAKGNILERFSAQQFPDLHSELNLSSLELGDSALYFCASSVYGYEQYFGPGTRLTVT.